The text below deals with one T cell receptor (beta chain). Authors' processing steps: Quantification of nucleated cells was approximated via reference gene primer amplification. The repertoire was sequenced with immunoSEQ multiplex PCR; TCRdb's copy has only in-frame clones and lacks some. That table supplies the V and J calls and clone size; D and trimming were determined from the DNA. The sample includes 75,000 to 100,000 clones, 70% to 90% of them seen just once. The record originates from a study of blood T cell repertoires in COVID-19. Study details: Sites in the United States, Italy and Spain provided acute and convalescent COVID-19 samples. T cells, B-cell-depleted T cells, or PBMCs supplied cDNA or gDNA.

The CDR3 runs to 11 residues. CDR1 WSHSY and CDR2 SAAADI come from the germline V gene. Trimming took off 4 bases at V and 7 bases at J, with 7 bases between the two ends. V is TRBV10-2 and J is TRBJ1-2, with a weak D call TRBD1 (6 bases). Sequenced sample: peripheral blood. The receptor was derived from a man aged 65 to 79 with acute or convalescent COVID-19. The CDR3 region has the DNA TGCGCCAGCAGTGTAGGGGGTGGCTACACCTTC. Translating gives CASSVGGGYTF.